Listed here are 20 T cell receptor beta chains from one sample, sequenced in a study of shared clonotypes between healthy human individuals. This table comes from immunoSEQ multiplex PCR, and its TCRdb copy is limited to in-frame clones, with some not included. The table lists roughly 1.5 million clones, under 99% of them singletons. Sequencing was done on a sample of naive CD4+ T cells sorted from blood. Subset meaning: CD45RA+ positively selected. The source of these receptors is a man under 40 in good health.

J is TRBJ1-1 and V is TRBV28; tentative D call: TRBD1 (6 bases). CDR1 is MDHEN and CDR2 is SYDVKM in the germline V gene. Trimming took 4 bases from V and 0 from J, leaving 12 bases between them. The CDR3 runs 15 residues. CDR3 sequence: CASSWQGSMNTEAFF. The CDR3 nucleotides are TGTGCCAGCAGTTGGCAGGGGAGCATGAACACTGAAGCTTTCTTT. The complete variable domain, with remaining parts taken from reference TRBV28 and TRBJ1-1, reads DVKVTQSSRYLVKRTGEKVFLECVQDMDHENMFWYRQDPGLGLRLIYFSYDVKMKEKGDIPEGYSVSREKKERFSLILESASTNQTSMYLCASSWQGSMNTEAFFGQGTRLTVV.

The V call is TRBV18, the J call TRBJ2-2; 9 nucleotides match TRBD2. V gave up 0 bases and J gave up 4 bases; unmatched junction bases: 6. Germline V gene lookup returns CDR1 KGHSH and CDR2 LQKENI. The CDR3 contains 17 residues. The CDR3 DNA is TGTGCCAGCTCACCACCACAAGCGGGGGGTCTCACCGGGGAGCTGTTTTTT. Its translation is CASSPPQAGGLTGELFF.

V is TRBV7-8 and J is TRBJ2-1; the match to TRBD2 covers 7 bases. The J segment lost 14 bases and the V segment lost 5 bases, leaving 9 bases of the junction unmatched. From germline, CDR1 is SGHVS and CDR2 FQNEAQ. The CDR3 consists of 12 residues. CDR3 sequence reads: CASSQTSVSKFF. The CDR3 DNA reads TGTGCCAGCAGCCAAACTAGCGTCAGCAAGTTCTTC.

J is TRBJ1-1 and V is TRBV4-3, with D unclear. The CDR3 has 16 residues. The V end was cut by 2 bases, the J end by 0 bases, with 13 bases between. Germline V lookup: CDR1 LGHNA, CDR2 YSLEER. This CDR3 reads CASSQSPATMNTEAFF. In DNA, the CDR3 is TGCGCCAGCAGCCAATCCCCAGCAACGATGAACACTGAAGCTTTCTTT.

This clone came up once. The chain recombines TRBV5-8 with TRBJ1-5; D possibly corresponds to TRBD1 (5 bases). The CDR3 loop spans 16 amino acids. Germline loops: CDR1 SGHTS, CDR2 YDEGEE. Trimming removed 4 bases at V and 2 bases at J, with 16 bases between. The CDR3 here is CASSPAGRGGNQPQHF. In DNA, the CDR3 is TGTGCCAGCAGCCCAGCAGGGCGGGGTGGCAATCAGCCCCAGCATTTT. The full variable domain, rest sourced from reference TRBV5-8 and TRBJ1-5, is EAGVTQSPTHLIKTRGQQATLRCSPISGHTSVYWYQQALGLGLQFLLWYDEGEERNRGNFPPRFSGRQFPNYSSELNVNALELEDSALYLCASSPAGRGGNQPQHFGDGTRLSIL.

CDR3 in DNA: TGTGCCAGCAGTTACGCCTCGACAGGTACGAGAGGCTACACCTTC. Its protein product is CASSYASTGTRGYTF. This sequence joins TRBV6-5 and TRBJ1-2; possible D gene TRBD1, 6 bases. This CDR3 region has 15 residues. The V gene lost 2 bases and the J gene lost 8 bases, with 18 bases spanning the gap. CDR1 is MNHEY and CDR2 is SVGAGI in the germline V gene.

This rearrangement joins TRBV14 to TRBJ2-1; D is ambiguous. Germline loops: CDR1 SGHDN, CDR2 FVKESK. V lost 0 bases and J 4 bases, leaving 4 bases between the germline ends. This CDR3 comprises 13 residues. CDR3 nucleotide sequence: TGTGCCAGCAGCCAAGATGATTACAATGAGCAGTTCTTC. Its translation is CASSQDDYNEQFF. The whole variable domain, filled in from reference TRBV14 and TRBJ2-1, reads EAGVTQFPSHSVIEKGQTVTLRCDPISGHDNLYWYRRVMGKEIKFLLHFVKESKQDESGMPNNRFLAERTGGTYSTLKVQPAELEDSGVYFCASSQDDYNEQFFGPGTRLTVL.

The rearrangement joins TRBV7-9 to TRBJ2-4; D gene uncertain. Trimming removed 5 bases from V and 8 bases from J, with 16 bases in between. Germline V lookup: CDR1 SEHNR, CDR2 FQNEAQ (reference sequence). The CDR3 sequence is 14 residues long. CDR3 in DNA: TGTGCCAGCAGCGTAGGCCATCCAGCCGACATTCAGTACTTC. It specifies CASSVGHPADIQYF.

The V call is TRBV5-1, the J call TRBJ2-7; D ambiguous. Per the germline V gene, CDR1 is SGHRS and CDR2 is YFSETQ. This CDR3 comprises 12 residues. V gave up 4 bases and J gave up 0 bases, with 5 bases separating them. The CDR3 region is CASSKSSYEQYF. CDR3 nucleotides: TGCGCCAGCAGCAAAAGCTCCTACGAGCAGTACTTC. The variable domain in full, completed from reference TRBV5-1 and TRBJ2-7, reads KAGVTQTPRYLIKTRGQQVTLSCSPISGHRSVSWYQQTPGQGLQFLFEYFSETQRNKGNFPGRFSGRQFSNSRSEMNVSTLELGDSALYLCASSKSSYEQYFGPGTRLTVT.

In this sample, this clone turned up once. The chain has TRBV12-2 and TRBJ1-2; the tabulated D call, TRBD1, remains unverified against the DNA. TRBV12-2 is tagged as a pseudogene. This CDR3 comprises 16 residues. In nucleotides, the CDR3 is TGTGCAAGTCGCTTTGGTAGGGGCCATTCTAACTATGGCTACACCTTC. The encoded protein is CASRFGRGHSNYGYTF.

The chain has TRBV7-3 and TRBJ1-1, with D perhaps TRBD1 (6 bases). The germline V gene has CDR1 SGHTA and CDR2 FQGTGA. Trimming took off 2 bases at V and 5 bases at J, with 12 bases between the two ends. CDR3 length: 14 residues. In DNA form, the CDR3 reads TGTGCCAGCAGCTTAGGGGGGGCAGGTACTGAAGCTTTCTTT. Amino acids: CASSLGGAGTEAFF. The whole variable domain, remainder taken from reference TRBV7-3 and TRBJ1-1, is GAGVSQTPSNKVTEKGKYVELRCDPISGHTALYWYRQSLGQGPEFLIYFQGTGAADDSGLPNDRFFAVRPEGSVSTLKIQRTERGDSAVYLCASSLGGAGTEAFFGQGTRLTVV.

This chain connects TRBV29-1 to TRBJ2-1, with D perhaps matching TRBD2 (6 bases). The V end was cut by 6 bases, the J end by 3 bases, with 12 bases between. Germline V gene data show CDR1 as SQVTM and CDR2 as ANQGSEA. The CDR3 runs to 13 residues. In DNA form, the CDR3 reads TGCAGCGTGCACACTAGCTACTACAATGAGCAGTTCTTC. Protein product: CSVHTSYYNEQFF.

As concerns this clone: Other DNA sequences in this specimen translate into the identical CDR3. V gene TRBV20-1 combines with J gene TRBJ2-1, with D maybe TRBD1 (5 bases). In germline, CDR1 is DFQATT, CDR2 SNEGSKA (reference sequence). V dropped 6 bases and J dropped 10 bases, with 13 bases sitting between them. This CDR3 is built from 11 residues. The CDR3 DNA follows: TGCAGTGCAGGGGAAAGAGGCGAGCAGTTCTTC. This codes for CSAGERGEQFF.

The CDR3 sequence is CASSPPWTSGAYNEQFF. The CDR3 DNA follows: TGTGCCAGCTCACCACCGTGGACTAGCGGGGCATACAATGAGCAGTTCTTC. The V call is TRBV18, the J call TRBJ2-1; 12 bases align to TRBD2. The V and J ends lost 0 bases and 4 bases, in that order; junction bases with no gene match: 4. The CDR3 loop spans 17 amino acids. Germline V gene data show CDR1 as KGHSH and CDR2 as LQKENI.

The rearrangement links TRBV5-4 to TRBJ1-1; no clear D gene. The CDR3 consists of 13 residues. The V gene's germline CDR1 is SGHNT and CDR2 YYREEE (reference sequence). Trimming stripped 6 bases from V and 1 base from J, with 10 bases between. CDR3 sequence reads: CASTPTGNTEAFF. CDR3 bases: TGTGCCAGCACCCCGACGGGGAACACTGAAGCTTTCTTT.

The V gene is TRBV7-8, the J gene TRBJ2-3, with 8 bases identical to TRBD2. There are 13 residues in the CDR3. CDR1 is SGHVS and CDR2 is FQNEAQ in the germline V gene. Trimming removed 5 bases from V and 5 bases from J; junction bases left unmatched: 3. The CDR3 DNA sequence: TGTGCCAGCAGCCAAACTAGCGGAGATACGCAGTATTTT. Protein: CASSQTSGDTQYF.

The chain couples TRBV5-1 to TRBJ1-1; 7 bases match TRBD1. The CDR3 contains 16 residues. The J segment lost 5 bases and the V segment lost 4 bases, leaving 14 bases of the junction unmatched. CDR1 is SGHRS, CDR2 YFSETQ, per germline. This CDR3 reads CASSLIPRQGQTEAFF. Here the CDR3 DNA reads TGCGCCAGCAGCCTAATACCTCGACAGGGACAAACTGAAGCTTTCTTT.

The chain has TRBV19 and TRBJ2-5; no clear D gene. From germline, CDR1 is LNHDA and CDR2 SQIVND (reference sequence). V lost 10 bases, J lost 4 bases, and 16 bases lay in between. The CDR3 runs 13 residues. The CDR3, as DNA: TGTGCCACCTCCCGGACCTCTATAGAGACCCAGTACTTC. The encoded protein is CATSRTSIETQYF.

The CDR3 sequence: CASSVGQGDYGYTF. CDR3 in DNA: TGTGCCAGCAGTGTCGGGCAGGGTGACTATGGCTACACCTTC. The J gene is TRBJ1-2, the V gene TRBV2; D possibly corresponds to TRBD1 (5 bases). The V end was cut by 4 bases, the J end by 3 bases, with 12 bases between. CDR1 SNHLY and CDR2 FYNNEI come from the germline V gene. The CDR3 is 14 residues long.

The chain employs TRBV19 and TRBJ1-1, with unresolved D. V shed 5 bases and J shed 1 base, with 11 bases lying between them. Germline V gene data show CDR1 as LNHDA and CDR2 as SQIVND (reference sequence). The CDR3 has 14 residues. CDR3 sequence reads: CASSPRTPNTEAFF. The CDR3 DNA is TGTGCCAGTAGTCCTCGGACGCCGAACACTGAAGCTTTCTTT. The whole variable domain, filled in from reference TRBV19 and TRBJ1-1, reads DGGITQSPKYLFRKEGQNVTLSCEQNLNHDAMYWYRQDPGQGLRLIYYSQIVNDFQKGDIAEGYSVSREKKESFPLTVTSAQKNPTAFYLCASSPRTPNTEAFFGQGTRLTVV.